The 30 T cell receptor beta chains reported below all come from one sample, sequenced in a study of T cell responses to AZD1222 COVID-19 vaccine. Using immunoSEQ multiplex PCR, the repertoire was profiled, and TCRdb retains in-frame clones only, with some absent. The repertoire consists of 100,000 to 150,000 clones, with more than 70% occurring once and the leading ten covering 17%. Here the sequenced sample was peripheral blood, taken 28 days after the second AZD1222 dose. These TCRs come from an adult who received the AZD1222 COVID-19 vaccine.

Details on this clone: Other DNA variants within this sample encode the same CDR3. The rearrangement links TRBV19 to TRBJ2-3; D gene uncertain. CDR1 is LNHDA and CDR2 is SQIVND in the germline V gene (reference sequence). The CDR3 contains 13 residues. Trimming left V 4 bases short and J 2 bases short, with 7 bases between. The CDR3 DNA reads TGTGCCAGTAGTAGCGGAAACACAGATACGCAGTATTTT. It translates to CASSSGNTDTQYF.

V usage is TRBV10-3 and J usage is TRBJ1-3, with unresolved D. CDR1 is ENHRY, CDR2 SYGVKD, per germline. The ends were cut back, 5 bases at V and 1 base at J, with 9 bases in the middle. This CDR3 is built from 14 residues. This CDR3 reads CAISSGPSGNTIYF. CDR3 DNA sequence: TGTGCCATCAGTTCCGGACCGTCTGGAAACACCATATATTTT.

This chain links TRBV27 with TRBJ1-6; the D is unclear. V lost 7 bases to trimming and J lost 4 bases, with 14 bases between them. Germline assignment: CDR1 MNHEY and CDR2 SMNVEV (reference sequence). The length of the CDR3 is 15 residues. CDR3 DNA: TGTGCCAGCACCCAAGGGTACGAATATAATTCACCCCTCCACTTT. Translated, it gives CASTQGYEYNSPLHF.

About this clone: Other DNA sequences in this specimen translate into the identical CDR3. The chain joins TRBV9 to TRBJ2-3; D is unresolved. The CDR3 consists of 14 residues. Germline-derived CDR1 and CDR2 are SGDLS and YYNGEE. V was clipped by 0 bases and J by 2 bases, with 7 bases between them. Written as DNA, the CDR3 is TGTGCCAGCAGCGTAGAGAGCGACACAGATACGCAGTATTTT. Its translation: CASSVESDTDTQYF.

This chain joins TRBV11-2 and TRBJ2-4; 9 nucleotides line up with TRBD1. The ends lost 6 bases at V and 1 base at J; junction bases unmatched: 16. From germline, CDR1 is SGHAT and CDR2 FQNNGV. The CDR3 extends over 19 amino acids. CDR3 loop: CASSFTGTGTVGAKNIQYF. CDR3 coding DNA: TGTGCCAGCAGTTTCACCGGGACAGGGACGGTTGGTGCCAAAAACATTCAGTACTTC.

The chain couples TRBV10-3 to TRBJ2-3, with 9 bases aligning to TRBD2. V was clipped by 6 bases and J by 3 bases; unmatched bases: 10. The CDR3 runs 16 residues. Germline V lookup: CDR1 ENHRY, CDR2 SYGVKD. The CDR3 DNA sequence: TGTGCCATCAGCGATCAGAGCGGGAGGAGTACAGATACGCAGTATTTT. This gives the protein CAISDQSGRSTDTQYF.

The chain combines TRBV2 with TRBJ2-3, with D tentatively TRBD1 or TRBD2 (5 bases each). V gave up 6 bases and J gave up 2 bases, with 9 bases separating them. The length of the CDR3 is 13 residues. The germline gives CDR1 SNHLY, CDR2 FYNNEI. The CDR3 sequence: CASRGTNTDTQYF. CDR3 DNA sequence: TGTGCCAGCAGAGGGACCAACACAGATACGCAGTATTTT.

This sequence joins TRBV11-2 and TRBJ2-5; 9 bases are a match to TRBD2. With V trimmed by 4 bases and J by 3 bases, 9 bases remained unmatched. Germline lookup yields CDR1 SGHAT and CDR2 FQNNGV. CDR3 length: 16 amino acids. CDR3 bases: TGTGCCAGCAGCTCATTTTTCCGGACTAGCGAAGAGACCCAGTACTTC. This encodes CASSSFFRTSEETQYF. Looking up the rest from reference TRBV11-2 and TRBJ2-5 gives the full variable domain: EAGVAQSPRYKIIEKRQSVAFWCNPISGHATLYWYQQILGQGPKLLIQFQNNGVVDDSQLPKDRFSAERLKGVDSTLKIQPAKLEDSAVYLCASSSFFRTSEETQYFGPGTRLLVL.

This clone is medium-sized in the sample. This chain joins TRBV7-9 and TRBJ1-2; D uncertain. The CDR3 consists of 12 residues. Germline assignment: CDR1 SEHNR and CDR2 FQNEAQ (reference sequence). V shed 5 bases and J shed 2 bases, with 6 bases lying between them. This CDR3 is CASSLTNYGYTF. CDR3 bases: TGTGCCAGCAGCCTCACCAACTATGGCTACACCTTC. The variable domain in full, with the rest retrieved from reference TRBV7-9 and TRBJ1-2, is DTGVSQNPRHKITKRGQNVTFRCDPISEHNRLYWYRQTLGQGPEFLTYFQNEAQLEKSRLLSDRFSAERPKGSFSTLEIQRTEQGDSAMYLCASSLTNYGYTFGSGTRLTVV.

The chain employs TRBV10-1 and TRBJ1-6; D not certain. Germline loops: CDR1 WNHNN, CDR2 SYGVQD (reference sequence). Deletions cut 4 bases from V and 0 bases from J, with 10 bases between. This CDR3 region has 16 residues. DNA for the CDR3: TGCGCCAGCAGTGTTGATCGAAGCTCCTATAATTCACCCCTCCACTTT. Amino acids: CASSVDRSSYNSPLHF.

J is TRBJ1-1 and V is TRBV24-1, with 8 nucleotides matching TRBD1. Germline trimming cut 3 bases from V and 6 bases from J; bases unmatched to any gene: 5. The germline V gene has CDR1 KGHDR and CDR2 SFDVKD. This CDR3 is built from 14 residues. The DNA for the CDR3 is TGTGCCACCAGTGATGGACAGGGATTCGCTGAAGCTTTCTTT. Translating it yields CATSDGQGFAEAFF.

The chain links TRBV7-9 to TRBJ1-1; 11 positions match TRBD1. Germline CDR1 reads SEHNR; CDR2 reads FQNEAQ (reference sequence). This CDR3 is 16 amino acids long. V shed 3 bases, J shed 5 bases, and the junction held 8 bases outside the gene matches. As DNA, the CDR3 is TGTGCCAGCAGCTTGGGACAGGGGGGAGTTTATACTGAAGCTTTCTTT. Its protein is CASSLGQGGVYTEAFF.

This clone has a handful of counts. The chain has TRBV5-1 and TRBJ1-2, with 7 bases fitting TRBD1. V lost 2 bases and J lost 4; bases outside the gene matches: 5. Germline V gives CDR1 SGHRS, CDR2 YFSETQ. This CDR3 contains 14 residues. The CDR3 nucleotides read TGCGCCAGCAGCTTCGGACAGGTCCGCTATGGCTACACCTTC. This sequence encodes CASSFGQVRYGYTF.

The chain employs TRBV5-6 and TRBJ2-2; D is unresolved. V was trimmed by 1 base and J by 2 bases, leaving 12 bases between them. CDR1 is SGHDT, CDR2 YYEEEE, per germline. The CDR3 is 16 residues long. CDR3 DNA sequence: TGTGCCAGCAGCTTGTTTAGTAAGGTCAACACCGGGGAGCTGTTTTTT. Translating it yields CASSLFSKVNTGELFF.

The chain couples TRBV11-2 to TRBJ2-7; TRBD2 matches at 8 bases. The V gene's germline CDR1 is SGHAT and CDR2 FQNNGV. This CDR3 spans 15 amino acids. V shed 3 bases and J 6 bases; nucleotides not matched to a gene: 10. DNA of the CDR3: TGTGCCAGCAGCTTTCTTTCCGCGGGGGGTGGCGAGCAGTACTTC. Translation: CASSFLSAGGGEQYF.

The CDR3 loop is CAWSAPKGQPQHF. The DNA of the CDR3 is TGTGCCTGGAGTGCCCCGAAAGGTCAGCCCCAGCATTTT. The chain combines TRBV30 with TRBJ1-5; D uncertain. The CDR3 covers 13 residues. Trimming removed 1 base from V and 6 bases from J, with 10 bases in between. Germline CDR1 reads GTSNPN; CDR2 reads SVGIG (reference sequence).

The V gene is TRBV25-1, the J gene TRBJ2-7; no clear D gene. This CDR3 comprises 11 residues. Germline V gene lookup returns CDR1 MGHDK and CDR2 SYGVNS. Between the trimmed V and J ends, which lost 3 bases and 2 bases, there was a span of 2 bases. The DNA for the CDR3 is TGTGCCAGCAGTGATGCCTACGAGCAGTACTTC. Its protein is CASSDAYEQYF.

This clone was found a few times. The rearrangement uses TRBV11-2 and TRBJ2-7; D ambiguous. Germline lookup yields CDR1 SGHAT and CDR2 FQNNGV. The CDR3 covers 12 residues. V was trimmed by 2 bases and J by 4 bases, leaving 6 bases between them. The chain's CDR3 is CASSLLSYEQYF. In DNA, the CDR3 is TGTGCCAGCAGCTTATTAAGTTACGAGCAGTACTTC.

The CDR3 nucleotides read TGTGCCAGCAGCATTACGCTCCCAGGGGGCACTGATGGCTACACCTTC. Translating gives CASSITLPGGTDGYTF. The J gene is TRBJ1-2, the V gene TRBV7-9; 8 bases fit TRBD1. The germline V gene encodes CDR1 SEHNR and CDR2 FQNEAQ (reference sequence). The CDR3 is 16 residues long. J gave up 6 bases and V 5 bases, and 14 bases lay outside the gene matches. Drawing the rest from reference TRBV7-9 and TRBJ1-2, the complete variable domain is DTGVSQNPRHKITKRGQNVTFRCDPISEHNRLYWYRQTLGQGPEFLTYFQNEAQLEKSRLLSDRFSAERPKGSFSTLEIQRTEQGDSAMYLCASSITLPGGTDGYTFGSGTRLTVV.

The CDR3 region is CARSHVEGGSNQPQHF. CDR3 DNA sequence: TGTGCCAGAAGCCACGTGGAGGGAGGAAGCAATCAGCCCCAGCATTTT. The chain carries TRBV5-3 and TRBJ1-5; D call uncertain. TRBV5-3 counts as an open reading frame of uncertain function. CDR3 length: 16 residues. Trimming took 4 bases from V and 1 from J, leaving 15 bases between them.

The CDR3 nucleotides read TGCGCCAGCAGTGCAACGAGCGGGAGGGCCGGGGCAGATACGCAGTATTTT. This encodes CASSATSGRAGADTQYF. V is TRBV10-1 and J is TRBJ2-3; the match to TRBD2 covers 10 bases. Germline loops: CDR1 WNHNN, CDR2 SYGVQD (reference sequence). The CDR3 sequence is 17 residues long. V lost 4 bases and J lost 4; bases outside the gene matches: 11.

The chain has TRBV5-1 and TRBJ2-7; 9 bases are shared with TRBD2. The CDR3 sequence is 16 residues long. CDR1 SGHRS and CDR2 YFSETQ come from the germline V gene. Germline trimming cut 3 bases from V and 2 bases from J; bases unmatched to any gene: 9. The CDR3 DNA reads as TGCGCCAGCAGCTCTCCTCCTGCGGGAGGGGCCTACGAGCAGTACTTC. It is translated as CASSSPPAGGAYEQYF.

The chain employs TRBV9 and TRBJ2-7; 7 bases map to TRBD1. This CDR3 region has 13 residues. Germline CDR1 SGDLS, CDR2 YYNGEE. The V and J ends lost 5 bases and 2 bases, in that order; junction bases with no gene match: 4. This chain's CDR3 is CASSRTGTYEQYF. The CDR3 DNA is TGTGCCAGCAGTCGGACAGGAACCTACGAGCAGTACTTC.

The gene calls are TRBV28 and TRBJ1-5, with 7 nucleotides matching TRBD1. The CDR3 extends over 15 amino acids. V was clipped by 6 bases and J by 4 bases; unmatched bases: 9. Looked up from germline, CDR1 is MDHEN and CDR2 is SYDVKM. CDR3 loop: CASSSTGAGNQPQHF. CDR3 coding DNA: TGTGCCAGCAGCTCTACAGGGGCAGGGAATCAGCCCCAGCATTTT.

The chain has TRBV18 and TRBJ1-4, with a tentative D call TRBD1 (6 bases). CDR3 size: 14 residues. The V end was cut by 4 bases, the J end by 8 bases, with 14 bases between. The V gene's germline CDR1 is KGHSH and CDR2 LQKENI. CDR3 protein: CASSLQGRSEKLFF. CDR3 sequence (DNA): TGTGCCAGCTCACTACAGGGTAGGAGCGAAAAACTGTTTTTT.

This chain uses TRBV19 with TRBJ1-2; 7 bases fit TRBD1. This CDR3 spans 13 amino acids. From germline, CDR1 is LNHDA and CDR2 SQIVND (reference sequence). V shed 5 bases, J shed 5 bases, and the junction held 5 bases outside the gene matches. The CDR3 bases are TGTGCCAGTAGTGCCGGGACAGCATATGGCTACACCTTC. Translated, it gives CASSAGTAYGYTF.

V is TRBV4-2 and J is TRBJ1-1; D remains unclear. The CDR3 contains 15 residues. Germline V gene sequence: CDR1 LGHNA, CDR2 YNFKEQ. The ends were cut back, 0 bases at V and 3 bases at J, with 11 bases in the middle. The CDR3 sequence: CASSQDSGSHTEAFF. Here the CDR3 DNA reads TGTGCCAGCAGCCAAGATTCAGGCAGCCACACTGAAGCTTTCTTT.

The chain joins TRBV29-1 to TRBJ2-1; 7 nucleotides match TRBD2. The CDR3 is 14 residues long. V was pared by 7 bases and J by 8 bases, with 14 bases of the junction left unmatched. Per the germline V gene, CDR1 is SQVTM and CDR2 is ANQGSEA. The CDR3 loop reads CSGRVREPPDEQFF. As DNA, the CDR3 is TGCAGCGGGCGGGTGCGGGAGCCTCCCGATGAGCAGTTCTTC.

This clone is a singleton in its sample. This chain uses TRBV19 with TRBJ2-3; tentative D call: TRBD2 (6 bases). V lost 7 bases and J lost 2, with 13 bases in between. Per germline, CDR1 LNHDA and CDR2 SQIVND (reference sequence). The length of the CDR3 is 14 residues. The chain's CDR3 is CASKLAGNTDTQYF. The DNA for the CDR3 is TGTGCCAGTAAGTTGGCGGGGAACACAGATACGCAGTATTTT.

This clone was observed a few times. The chain is built from TRBV30 and TRBJ2-4; D call uncertain. Germline CDR1 is GTSNPN and CDR2 is SVGIG (reference sequence). CDR3 length equals 12 residues. Between the trimmed V and J ends, which lost 7 bases and 1 base, there was a span of 8 bases. CDR3 nucleotides: TGTGCCTATGCTGGGGCCAAAAACATTCAGTACTTC. Amino acids: CAYAGAKNIQYF.